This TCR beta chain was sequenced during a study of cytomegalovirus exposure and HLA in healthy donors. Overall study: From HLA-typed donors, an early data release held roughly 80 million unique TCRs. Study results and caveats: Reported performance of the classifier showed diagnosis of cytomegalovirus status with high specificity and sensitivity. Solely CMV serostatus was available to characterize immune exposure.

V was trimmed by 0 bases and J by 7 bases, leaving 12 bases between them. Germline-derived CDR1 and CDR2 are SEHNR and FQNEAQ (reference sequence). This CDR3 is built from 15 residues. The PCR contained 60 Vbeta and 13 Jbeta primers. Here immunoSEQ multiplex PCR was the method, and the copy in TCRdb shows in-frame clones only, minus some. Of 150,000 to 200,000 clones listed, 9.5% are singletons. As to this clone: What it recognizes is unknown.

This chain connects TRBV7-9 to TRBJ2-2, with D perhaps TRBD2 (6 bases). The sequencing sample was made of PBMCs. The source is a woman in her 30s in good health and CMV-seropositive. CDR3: CASSLAGVGGGELFF. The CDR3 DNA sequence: TGTGCCAGCAGCTTAGCGGGAGTCGGGGGCGGGGAGCTGTTTTTT. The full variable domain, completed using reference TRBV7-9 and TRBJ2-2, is DTGVSQNPRHKITKRGQNVTFRCDPISEHNRLYWYRQTLGQGPEFLTYFQNEAQLEKSRLLSDRFSAERPKGSFSTLEIQRTEQGDSAMYLCASSLAGVGGGELFFGEGSRLTVL.